This T cell receptor (beta chain) derives from a study of beta chain features in type 1 diabetes. Study-level findings and limits: Shortening of TCRB CDR3s, moderate but significant, appeared in all four CD4+ subsets of Type 1 diabetes patients.

Sequencing targeted expressed TCRB transcripts, as all isolated RNA had been reverse transcribed. The method was immunoSEQ multiplex PCR; TCRdb's version includes in-frame clones alone and lacks a portion of them. Seen here are more than 150,000 clones, 9% observed once, and the top ten hold under 0.85%. This clone was seen a few times. Its antigen is unidentified. Distinct nucleotide sequences in the sample also encode this CDR3. Sequenced material: central memory CD4+ T cells from blood. This receptor was obtained from a woman in her twenties or thirties with type 1 diabetes.

The CDR3 DNA follows: TGTGCCAGCAGCTTACACTACGAGCAGTACTTC. It is translated as CASSLHYEQYF. The chain recombines TRBV5-6 with TRBJ2-7; D remains ambiguous. Germline V gives CDR1 SGHDT, CDR2 YYEEEE. This CDR3 has 11 residues. V lost 2 bases to trimming and J lost 3 bases, with 3 bases between them. Based on the CDR3 plus reference TRBV5-6 and TRBJ2-7, the full variable domain is DAGVTQSPTHLIKTRGQQVTLRCSPKSGHDTVSWYQQALGQGPQFIFQYYEEEERQRGNFPDRFSGHQFPNYSSELNVNALLLGDSALYLCASSLHYEQYFGPGTRLTVT.